A selection of T cell receptor beta chains follows, all from one sample in a study of cytomegalovirus exposure and HLA in healthy donors. Measured with immunoSEQ multiplex PCR; TCRdb has only the in-frame clones, and not every one. In the table there are under 150,000 clones, 80% of which are singletons. Sequenced: PBMCs. Receptors were obtained from a male donor in good health and CMV-seronegative. The CDR3 runs from the conserved cysteine through the conserved F or W. The D gene is left open where the match is weak. A row's size may be missing; if present it is once, few, many or a size class.

abundance,d_gene,j_gene,v_gene,CDR3aa,CDR3nt
NA,NA,TRBJ1-3,TRBV7-2,CASSLVRGGSNSGNTIYF,TGTGCCAGCAGCTTGGTAAGGGGAGGGTCTAACTCTGGAAACACCATATATTTT
NA,NA,TRBJ2-2,TRBV7-9,CASSGAGDTGELFF,TGTGCCAGCAGCGGGGCAGGAGACACCGGGGAGCTGTTTTTT
few,TRBD2,TRBJ2-3,TRBV11-2,CASSLDPSLIAGGTDTQYF,TGTGCCAGCAGCTTAGATCCTTCCTTAATAGCGGGGGGCACAGATACGCAGTATTTT
NA,NA,TRBJ1-1,TRBV6-6,CASSYFDAGNTEAFF,TGTGCCAGCAGTTACTTTGACGCGGGGAACACTGAAGCTTTCTTT
NA,NA,TRBJ2-7,TRBV5-3,CARSFSVLWYEQYF,TGTGCCAGAAGCTTCTCGGTTCTTTGGTACGAGCAGTACTTC
NA,NA,TRBJ1-5,TRBV6-5,CATQRTGFNQPQHF,TGTGCCACCCAACGGACGGGGTTCAATCAGCCCCAGCATTTT
NA,TRBD2,TRBJ2-1,TRBV5-4,CASSRGLAGGTNVEQFF,TGTGCCAGCAGCAGGGGACTAGCGGGGGGGACCAACGTTGAGCAGTTCTTC
NA,NA,TRBJ2-2,TRBV28,CASSSLNLGEGGTGELFF,TGTGCCAGCAGTTCATTAAACCTTGGGGAAGGGGGCACCGGGGAGCTGTTTTTT
NA,NA,TRBJ2-5,TRBV28,CASRQQGRQETQYF,TGTGCCAGCAGGCAACAGGGCCGCCAAGAGACCCAGTACTTC
NA,NA,TRBJ1-5,TRBV28,CASSLSEAQHF,TGTGCCAGCAGTTTATCCGAGGCTCAGCATTTT
NA,NA,TRBJ1-5,TRBV28,CASSLGGMMPQHF,TGTGCCAGCAGTTTAGGCGGGATGATGCCCCAGCATTTT
NA,NA,TRBJ1-2,TRBV4-1,CASSQGASVGEDHGYTF,TGCGCCAGCAGCCAAGGCGCAAGTGTAGGGGAGGACCATGGCTACACCTTC
NA,TRBD2,TRBJ2-2,TRBV7-2,CASRQGLAGTGELFF,TGTGCCAGCAGACAGGGACTAGCGGGGACCGGGGAGCTGTTTTTT
NA,TRBD1,TRBJ2-1,TRBV7-3,CASSGTDHNEQFF,TGTGCCAGCAGCGGGACAGATCACAATGAGCAGTTCTTC
NA,NA,TRBJ2-3,TRBV2,CASRVDRLTSTDTQYF,TGTGCCAGCAGGGTAGACAGGCTAACTAGCACAGATACGCAGTATTTT